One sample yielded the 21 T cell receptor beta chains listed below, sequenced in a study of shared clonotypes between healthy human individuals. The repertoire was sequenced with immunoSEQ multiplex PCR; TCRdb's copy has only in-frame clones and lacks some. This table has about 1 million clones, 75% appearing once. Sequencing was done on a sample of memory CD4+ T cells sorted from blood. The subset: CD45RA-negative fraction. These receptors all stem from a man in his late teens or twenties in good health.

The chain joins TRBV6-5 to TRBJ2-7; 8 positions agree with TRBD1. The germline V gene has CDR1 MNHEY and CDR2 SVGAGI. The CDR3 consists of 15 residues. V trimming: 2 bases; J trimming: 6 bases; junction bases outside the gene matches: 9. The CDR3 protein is CASSYGQGALSEQYF. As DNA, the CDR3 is TGTGCCAGCAGTTACGGGCAGGGGGCGTTAAGCGAGCAGTACTTC.

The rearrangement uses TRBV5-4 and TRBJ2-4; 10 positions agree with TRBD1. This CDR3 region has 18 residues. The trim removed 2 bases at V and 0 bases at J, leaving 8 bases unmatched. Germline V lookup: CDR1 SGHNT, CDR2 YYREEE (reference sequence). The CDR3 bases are TGTGCCAGCAGCTTCCGGGACAGGGGAGAGCTAGCCAAAAACATTCAGTACTTC. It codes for CASSFRDRGELAKNIQYF. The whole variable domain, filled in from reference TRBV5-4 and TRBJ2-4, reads ETGVTQSPTHLIKTRGQQVTLRCSSQSGHNTVSWYQQALGQGPQFIFQYYREEENGRGNFPPRFSGLQFPNYSSELNVNALELDDSALYLCASSFRDRGELAKNIQYFGAGTRLSVL.

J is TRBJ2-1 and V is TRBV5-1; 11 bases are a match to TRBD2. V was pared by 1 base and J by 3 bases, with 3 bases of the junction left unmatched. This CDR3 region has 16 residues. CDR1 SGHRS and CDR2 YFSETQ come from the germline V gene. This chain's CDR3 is CASSLLLAGVYNEQFF. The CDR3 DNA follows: TGCGCCAGCAGCTTGCTACTAGCGGGAGTCTACAATGAGCAGTTCTTC.

The CDR3 coding sequence is TGTGCCAGCAGCGTAGATGGACTAGCGGGAATAGGGCAGTTCTTC. Protein product: CASSVDGLAGIGQFF. V is TRBV9 and J is TRBJ2-1, with 12 bases identical to TRBD2. V gave up 0 bases and J gave up 12 bases; unmatched junction bases: 7. The CDR3 totals 15 residues. Germline CDR1 SGDLS, CDR2 YYNGEE.

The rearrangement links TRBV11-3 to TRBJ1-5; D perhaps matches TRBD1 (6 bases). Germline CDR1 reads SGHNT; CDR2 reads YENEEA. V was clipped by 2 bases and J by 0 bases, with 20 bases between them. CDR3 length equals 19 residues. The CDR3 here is CASSLIGGGKLYSNQPQHF. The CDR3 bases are TGTGCCAGCAGCTTAATTGGAGGGGGGAAGCTTTATAGCAATCAGCCCCAGCATTTT.

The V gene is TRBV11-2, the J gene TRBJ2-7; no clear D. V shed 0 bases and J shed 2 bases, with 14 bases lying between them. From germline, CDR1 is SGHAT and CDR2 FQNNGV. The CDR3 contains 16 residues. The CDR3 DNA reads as TGTGCCAGCAGCTTAGATGGCCACTGGCAACCCTACGAGCAGTACTTC. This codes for CASSLDGHWQPYEQYF.

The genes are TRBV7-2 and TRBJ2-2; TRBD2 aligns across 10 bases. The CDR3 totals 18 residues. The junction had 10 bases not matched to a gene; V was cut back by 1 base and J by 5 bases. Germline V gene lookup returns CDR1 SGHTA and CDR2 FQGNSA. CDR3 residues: CASSLDPPSGSRTGELFF. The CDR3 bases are TGTGCCAGCAGCTTAGACCCTCCTAGCGGGAGTCGAACCGGGGAGCTGTTTTTT.

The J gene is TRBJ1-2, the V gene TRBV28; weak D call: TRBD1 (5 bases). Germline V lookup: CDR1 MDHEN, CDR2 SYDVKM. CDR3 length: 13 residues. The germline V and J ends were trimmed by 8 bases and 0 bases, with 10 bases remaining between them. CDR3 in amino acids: CASRSRANYGYTF. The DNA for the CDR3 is TGTGCCAGCCGTTCCAGGGCTAACTATGGCTACACCTTC.

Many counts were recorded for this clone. The CDR3 spells CATSRMTGGNSPLHF. CDR3 bases: TGTGCCACCAGCAGAATGACAGGGGGTAATTCACCCCTCCACTTT. The chain carries TRBV15 and TRBJ1-6, with 9 positions matching TRBD1. This CDR3 has 15 amino acids. Per the germline V gene, CDR1 is LNHNV and CDR2 is YYDKDF (reference sequence). V trimming: 2 bases; J trimming: 6 bases; junction bases outside the gene matches: 2.

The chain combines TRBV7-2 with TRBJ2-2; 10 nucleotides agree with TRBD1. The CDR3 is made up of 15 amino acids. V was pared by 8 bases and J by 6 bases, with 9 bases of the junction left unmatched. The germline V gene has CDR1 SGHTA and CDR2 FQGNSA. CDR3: CASGRQGAWAGELFF. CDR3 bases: TGTGCCAGCGGAAGACAGGGGGCATGGGCCGGGGAGCTGTTTTTT.

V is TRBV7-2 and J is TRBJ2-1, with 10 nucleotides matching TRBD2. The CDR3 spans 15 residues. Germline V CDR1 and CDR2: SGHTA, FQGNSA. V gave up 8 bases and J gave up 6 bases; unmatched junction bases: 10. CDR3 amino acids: CASASLAGVSNEQFF. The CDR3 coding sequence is TGTGCCAGCGCCAGCCTAGCGGGAGTTTCCAATGAGCAGTTCTTC.

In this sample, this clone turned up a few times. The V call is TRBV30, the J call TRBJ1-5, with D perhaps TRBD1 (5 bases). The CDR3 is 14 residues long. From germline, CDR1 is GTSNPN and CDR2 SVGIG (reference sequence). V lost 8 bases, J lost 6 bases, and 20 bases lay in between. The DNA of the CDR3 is TGTGCCGGACCGGCATGGCAGGGCACTCAGCCCCAGCATTTT. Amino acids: CAGPAWQGTQPQHF.

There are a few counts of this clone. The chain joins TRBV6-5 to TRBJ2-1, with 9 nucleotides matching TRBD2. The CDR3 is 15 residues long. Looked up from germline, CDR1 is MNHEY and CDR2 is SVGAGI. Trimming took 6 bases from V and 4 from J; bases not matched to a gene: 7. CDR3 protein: CASSLSGGRYNEQFF. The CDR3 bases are TGTGCCAGCAGCCTTAGCGGGGGCCGTTACAATGAGCAGTTCTTC.

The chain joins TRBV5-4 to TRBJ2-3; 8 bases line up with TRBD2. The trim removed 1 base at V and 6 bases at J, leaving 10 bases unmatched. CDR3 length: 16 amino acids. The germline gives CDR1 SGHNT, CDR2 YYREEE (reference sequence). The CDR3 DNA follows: TGTGCCAGCAGCTTGAACGGGAGGGCCTCGGGGGATACGCAGTATTTT. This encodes CASSLNGRASGDTQYF.

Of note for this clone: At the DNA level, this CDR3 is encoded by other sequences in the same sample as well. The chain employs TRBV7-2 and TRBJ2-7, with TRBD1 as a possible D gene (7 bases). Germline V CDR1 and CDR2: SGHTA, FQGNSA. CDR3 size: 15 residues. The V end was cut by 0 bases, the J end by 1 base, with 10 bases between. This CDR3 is CASSLARGVSYEQYF. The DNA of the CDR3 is TGTGCCAGCAGCTTAGCCAGGGGGGTTTCCTACGAGCAGTACTTC.

CDR3 region: CASRGGTSGTDTQYF. The CDR3 DNA sequence: TGTGCCAGCAGAGGAGGGACTAGCGGCACAGATACGCAGTATTTT. The V and J genes are TRBV6-1 and TRBJ2-3, with 10 bases fitting TRBD2. The germline V gene has CDR1 MNHNS and CDR2 SASEGT. The V and J ends lost 6 bases and 1 base, in that order; junction bases with no gene match: 4. The CDR3 totals 15 residues.

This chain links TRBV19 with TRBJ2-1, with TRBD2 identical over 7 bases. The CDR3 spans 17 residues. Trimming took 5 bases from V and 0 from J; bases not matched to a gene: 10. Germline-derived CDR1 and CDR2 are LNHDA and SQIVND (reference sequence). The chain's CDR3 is CASSLGGFFSSYNEQFF. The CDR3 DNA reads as TGTGCCAGTAGTCTCGGGGGGTTCTTCAGCTCCTACAATGAGCAGTTCTTC.

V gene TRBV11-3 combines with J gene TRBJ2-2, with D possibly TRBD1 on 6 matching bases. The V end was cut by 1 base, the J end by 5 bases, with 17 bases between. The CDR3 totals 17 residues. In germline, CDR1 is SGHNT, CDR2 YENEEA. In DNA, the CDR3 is TGTGCCAGCAGCTTAGGACAGGAGACCCAAGGAACCGGGGAGCTGTTTTTT. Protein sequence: CASSLGQETQGTGELFF.

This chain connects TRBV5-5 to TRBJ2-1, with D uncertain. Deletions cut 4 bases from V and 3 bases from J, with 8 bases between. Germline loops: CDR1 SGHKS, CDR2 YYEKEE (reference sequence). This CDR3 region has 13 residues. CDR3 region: CASSVYYYNEQFF. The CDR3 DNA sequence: TGTGCCAGCAGCGTCTACTACTACAATGAGCAGTTCTTC.

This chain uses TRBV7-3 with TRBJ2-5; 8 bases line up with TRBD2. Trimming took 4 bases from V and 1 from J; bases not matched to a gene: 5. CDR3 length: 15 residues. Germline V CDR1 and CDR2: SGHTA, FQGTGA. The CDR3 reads CASSWRAGVQETQYF. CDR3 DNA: TGTGCCAGCAGCTGGCGAGCGGGGGTCCAAGAGACCCAGTACTTC.

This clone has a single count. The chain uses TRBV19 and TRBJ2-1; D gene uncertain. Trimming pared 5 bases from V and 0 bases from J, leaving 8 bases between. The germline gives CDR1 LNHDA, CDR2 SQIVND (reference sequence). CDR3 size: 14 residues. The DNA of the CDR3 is TGTGCCAGTAGTCGAGCGAGCTCCTACAATGAGCAGTTCTTC. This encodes CASSRASSYNEQFF.